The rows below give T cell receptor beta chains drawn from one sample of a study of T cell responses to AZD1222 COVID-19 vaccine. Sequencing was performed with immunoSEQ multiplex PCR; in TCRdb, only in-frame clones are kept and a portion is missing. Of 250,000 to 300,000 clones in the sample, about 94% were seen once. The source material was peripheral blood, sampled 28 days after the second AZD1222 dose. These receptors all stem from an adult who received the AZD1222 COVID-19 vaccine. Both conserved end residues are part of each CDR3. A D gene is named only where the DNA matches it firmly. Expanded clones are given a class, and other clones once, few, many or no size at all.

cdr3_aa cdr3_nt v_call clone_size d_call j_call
CASLTPGTGKYGYTF TGTGCCAGCCTAACCCCCGGGACAGGGAAGTATGGCTACACCTTC TRBV19 - TRBD1 TRBJ1-2
CASERYGRGRYEQYF TGTGCCAGCGAGCGCTACGGCCGTGGTCGCTACGAGCAGTACTTC TRBV7-2 - - TRBJ2-7
CASRPGQGIDTQYF TGTGCCAGTAGACCGGGACAGGGAATAGATACGCAGTATTTT TRBV19 - TRBD1 TRBJ2-3
CASSQVGGAGNSPLHF TGTGCCAGCAGCCAAGTAGGCGGGGCCGGGAATTCACCCCTCCACTTT TRBV3-1/TRBV3-2 - - TRBJ1-6
CASSEPGGEAFF TGCGCCAGCAGTGAGCCGGGAGGGGAAGCTTTCTTT TRBV10-1 - - TRBJ1-1
CATSGRDNNEQFF TGTGCCACCAGCGGGAGAGACAACAATGAGCAGTTCTTC TRBV15 - - TRBJ2-1
CASSLEAAYEQYF TGTGCCAGCAGCTTAGAGGCCGCCTACGAGCAGTACTTC TRBV11-2 - - TRBJ2-7
CASGIWDGSSYNEQFF TGTGCTAGTGGTATATGGGACGGCAGCTCCTACAATGAGCAGTTCTTC TRBV12-5 - - TRBJ2-1
CASKRDGQNTF TGTGCCAGCAAGCGCGACGGCCAAAACACCTTC TRBV2 - - TRBJ1-2
CASSSYGQNYEQYF TGTGCCAGCAGCTCTTACGGACAGAACTACGAGCAGTACTTC TRBV5-5 - - TRBJ2-7
CASSQELTNTGELFF TGTGCCAGCAGCCAAGAACTTACGAACACCGGGGAGCTGTTTTTT TRBV4-2 once - TRBJ2-2
CATSKGGVSTDTQYF TGTGCCACCTCCAAAGGCGGGGTTAGCACAGATACGCAGTATTTT TRBV24-1 - - TRBJ2-3
CASKGGEGGIYYGYTF TGTGCCAGTAAGGGAGGTGAAGGAGGGATCTACTATGGCTACACCTTC TRBV19 - - TRBJ1-2
CASSLGGLAGGETQYF TGCGCCAGCAGCTTGGGCGGACTAGCGGGGGGAGAGACCCAGTACTTC TRBV5-1 - TRBD2 TRBJ2-5
CASSLFGRGGLSYEQYF TGTGCCAGCAGTTTATTTGGCAGGGGCGGCCTCTCCTACGAGCAGTACTTC TRBV27 - - TRBJ2-7
CASSLSSRDDYGYTF TGTGCCAGCAGTTTATCTTCCCGGGACGACTATGGCTACACCTTC TRBV27 - - TRBJ1-2
CASSQASTLTEAFF TGTGCCAGCAGCCAAGCTTCGACACTCACTGAAGCTTTCTTT TRBV14 few - TRBJ1-1
CASSSGQDYEQYF TGTGCCAGCAGCTCCGGACAGGACTACGAGCAGTACTTC TRBV11-3 - TRBD1 TRBJ2-7
CASSVTSGRQTQYF TGTGCCAGCAGCGTCACTAGCGGGAGGCAGACCCAGTACTTC TRBV9 - TRBD2 TRBJ2-5
CANSLTGGGNTEAFF TGTGCCAACAGCTTGACTGGCGGCGGGAACACTGAAGCTTTCTTT TRBV5-4 - - TRBJ1-1
CATSDSANEQFF TGTGCCACCAGTGATTCAGCCAATGAGCAGTTCTTC TRBV24-1 - - TRBJ2-1
CASSLLQGGGNTIYF TGTGCCAGCAGTTTACTCCAAGGGGGCGGAAACACCATATATTTT TRBV28 - TRBD1 TRBJ1-3
CAISGDGHEQFF TGTGCCATCAGTGGGGACGGGCACGAGCAGTTCTTC TRBV10-3 - - TRBJ2-1
CASSSDKGSYNEQFF TGTGCCAGCAGCTCCGATAAAGGGTCCTACAATGAGCAGTTCTTC TRBV7-2 - - TRBJ2-1
CASSIAPDSKYEQYF TGTGCCAGTAGTATCGCCCCCGACAGCAAGTACGAGCAGTACTTC TRBV19 - - TRBJ2-7
CASSPQGGNSPLHF TGTGCCAGCAGCCCACAGGGGGGTAATTCACCCCTCCACTTT TRBV14 - TRBD1 TRBJ1-6